These T cell receptor beta chains were read from a single sample in a study of blood T cell repertoires in COVID-19. Sequenced by immunoSEQ multiplex PCR; TCRdb stores in-frame clones only, minus some. In the table there are approximately 76,000 clones, around nine tenths of which are singletons. Sequences were obtained from peripheral blood. Every receptor here comes from a man aged 25 to 45 with acute or convalescent COVID-19. CDR3s include the opening cysteine and the closing phenylalanine or tryptophan. Each record gives: V gene, clone size, J gene, D gene, CDR3 DNA, CDR3 protein. A D gene is named only where the DNA matches it firmly. Rows give clone size only sometimes, using once, few, many, or a class for an expanded clone.

>TRBV2|-|TRBJ1-2|TRBD1
TGTGCCAGCAGTAGCCCGGGACAGGGGATCTATGGCTACACCTTC
CASSSPGQGIYGYTF
>TRBV5-1|-|TRBJ2-5|-
TGCGCCAGCAGCTTCCAGGGCCGTGAGACCCAGTACTTC
CASSFQGRETQYF
>TRBV7-9|-|TRBJ2-1|TRBD2
TGTGCCAGCAGCTACCCGAGGACTAGCGGGATGGACAATGAGCAGTTCTTC
CASSYPRTSGMDNEQFF
>TRBV20-1|-|TRBJ2-1|-
TGCAGTGCTAGTCGGGGTGCGGGCAATGAGCAGTTCTTC
CSASRGAGNEQFF
>TRBV9|-|TRBJ2-5|TRBD1
TGTGCCAGCAGCGTAGAGAACAGGGGGTCCCAAGAGACCCAGTACTTC
CASSVENRGSQETQYF
>TRBV7-9|-|TRBJ1-1|-
TGTGCCAGCAGCTTAGGTGGAGCTGAAGCTTTCTTT
CASSLGGAEAFF
>TRBV7-9|-|TRBJ1-6|-
TGTGCCAGCAGCTTAGAAGATGCGAATTCACCCCTCCACTTT
CASSLEDANSPLHF
>TRBV5-4|-|TRBJ1-1|-
TGTGCCAGCAGCTTATGGGGGGGGCTAGCTGAAGCTTTCTTT
CASSLWGGLAEAFF
>TRBV19|many|TRBJ2-2|TRBD1
TGTGCCAGTAGCGACAGGGGCACCGGGGAGCTGTTTTTT
CASSDRGTGELFF
>TRBV6-2/TRBV6-3|-|TRBJ2-3|-
TGTGCCAGCAGTTACTTTGCGGGGACGGCAGATACGCAGTATTTT
CASSYFAGTADTQYF
>TRBV12-3/TRBV12-4|-|TRBJ1-1|-
TGTGCCAGCAGATACCCCGGGAACACTGAAGCTTTCTTT
CASRYPGNTEAFF
>TRBV6-2/TRBV6-3|-|TRBJ2-7|TRBD2
TGTGCCAGCAGTTACTCGAACGCGGGAGCACACGAGCAGTACTTC
CASSYSNAGAHEQYF
>TRBV5-1|-|TRBJ2-7|-
TGCGCCAGCAGCTTGGATGCCGGGACTCCGAGGGACGAGCAGTACTTC
CASSLDAGTPRDEQYF
>TRBV6-6|-|TRBJ2-1|TRBD2
TGTGCCAGCAGTCGAACCCCGACTAGCGGGACCGCCGGGGAGCAGTTCTTC
CASSRTPTSGTAGEQFF
>TRBV7-2|-|TRBJ2-1|TRBD2
TGTGCCAGCGCCTTTGCGGGAGGGGACAATGAGCAGTTCTTC
CASAFAGGDNEQFF
>TRBV4-1|-|TRBJ2-5|-
TGCGCCAGCAGCCCCCTCCGACAGGATGGGAAAGAGACCCAGTACTTC
CASSPLRQDGKETQYF
>TRBV7-9|-|TRBJ1-4|-
TGTGCCAGCCGGCGGACAGCTCTTGAAAAACTGTTTTTT
CASRRTALEKLFF
>TRBV6-5|-|TRBJ1-4|-
TGTGCCAGCGGGCAGCTGAATACCAAACTGTTTTTT
CASGQLNTKLFF
>TRBV30|-|TRBJ2-5|-
TGTGCCTGGAGTCGGATGTTGGGAGAAGAGACCCAGTACTTC
CAWSRMLGEETQYF
>TRBV18|-|TRBJ2-5|-
TGTGCCAGCTCACCGGGGCTATACCAAGAGACCCAGTACTTC
CASSPGLYQETQYF
>TRBV27|-|TRBJ2-2|-
TGTGCCAGCAGTCTAACTTGGAACACCGGGGAGCTGTTTTTT
CASSLTWNTGELFF
>TRBV27|few|TRBJ1-5|-
TGTGCCAGCAGATCAACAGGGATGAGCAATCAGCCCCAGCATTTT
CASRSTGMSNQPQHF
>TRBV11-3|-|TRBJ2-3|-
TGTGCCAGCAGCTTTACACAGGGAGCAGATACGCAGTATTTT
CASSFTQGADTQYF
>TRBV3-1/TRBV3-2|once|TRBJ2-3|-
TGTGCCAGCAGCCTCCCGAGCACAGATACGCAGTATTTT
CASSLPSTDTQYF
>TRBV18|-|TRBJ2-5|TRBD2
TGTGCCAGCTCTGAGGCTAGCGGGAGAAAGACCCAGTACTTC
CASSEASGRKTQYF